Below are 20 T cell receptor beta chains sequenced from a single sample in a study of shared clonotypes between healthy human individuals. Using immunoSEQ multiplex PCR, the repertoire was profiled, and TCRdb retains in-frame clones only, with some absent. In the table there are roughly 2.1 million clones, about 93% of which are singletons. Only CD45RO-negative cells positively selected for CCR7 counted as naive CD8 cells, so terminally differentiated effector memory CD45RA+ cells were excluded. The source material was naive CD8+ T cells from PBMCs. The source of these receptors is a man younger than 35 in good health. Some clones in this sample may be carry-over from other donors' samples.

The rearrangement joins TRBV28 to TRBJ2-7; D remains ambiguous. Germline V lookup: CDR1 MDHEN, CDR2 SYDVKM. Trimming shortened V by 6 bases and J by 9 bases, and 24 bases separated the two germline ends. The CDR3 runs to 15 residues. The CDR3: CASSLPGEKKGRQYF. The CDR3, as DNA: TGTGCCAGCAGCCTCCCTGGCGAAAAAAAGGGTCGGCAGTACTTC.

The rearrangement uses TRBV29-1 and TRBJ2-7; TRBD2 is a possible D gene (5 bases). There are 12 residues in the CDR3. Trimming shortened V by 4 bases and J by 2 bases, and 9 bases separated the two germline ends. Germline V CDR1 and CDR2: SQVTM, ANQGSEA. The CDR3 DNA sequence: TGCAGCGTTGCGGGGAAAGCCTACGAGCAGTACTTC. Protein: CSVAGKAYEQYF.

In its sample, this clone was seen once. The CDR3 DNA sequence: TGCGCCAGCAGCCAAGTACCGGGACTAGCGGGAGGGAATGAGCAGTACTTC. It encodes CASSQVPGLAGGNEQYF. V is TRBV4-1 and J is TRBJ2-7, with 16 bases aligning to TRBD2. Germline lookup yields CDR1 MGHRA and CDR2 YSYEKL. The V segment lost 1 base and the J segment 7 bases; nucleotides outside the gene matches: 7. The CDR3 sequence is 17 residues long.

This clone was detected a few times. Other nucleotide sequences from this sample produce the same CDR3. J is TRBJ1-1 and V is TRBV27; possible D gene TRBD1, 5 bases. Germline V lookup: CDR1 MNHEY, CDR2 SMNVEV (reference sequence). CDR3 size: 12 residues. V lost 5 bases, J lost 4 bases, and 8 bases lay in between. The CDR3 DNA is TGTGCCAGCAGTGTTGGGGGCACTGAAGCTTTCTTT. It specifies CASSVGGTEAFF.

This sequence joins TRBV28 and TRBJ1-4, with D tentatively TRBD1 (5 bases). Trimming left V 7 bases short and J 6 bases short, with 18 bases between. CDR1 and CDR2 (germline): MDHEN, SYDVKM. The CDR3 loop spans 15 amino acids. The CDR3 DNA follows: TGTGCCAGCACGACTCCAGGGACCATTGATGAAAAACTGTTTTTT. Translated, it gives CASTTPGTIDEKLFF. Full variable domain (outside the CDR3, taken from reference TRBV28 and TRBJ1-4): DVKVTQSSRYLVKRTGEKVFLECVQDMDHENMFWYRQDPGLGLRLIYFSYDVKMKEKGDIPEGYSVSREKKERFSLILESASTNQTSMYLCASTTPGTIDEKLFFGSGTQLSVL.

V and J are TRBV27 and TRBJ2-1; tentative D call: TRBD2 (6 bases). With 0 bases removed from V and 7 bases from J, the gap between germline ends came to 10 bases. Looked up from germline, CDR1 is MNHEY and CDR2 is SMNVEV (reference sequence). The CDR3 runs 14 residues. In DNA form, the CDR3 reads TGTGCCAGCAGTTTATCGGCAGGGAGGAATGAGCAGTTCTTC. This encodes CASSLSAGRNEQFF.

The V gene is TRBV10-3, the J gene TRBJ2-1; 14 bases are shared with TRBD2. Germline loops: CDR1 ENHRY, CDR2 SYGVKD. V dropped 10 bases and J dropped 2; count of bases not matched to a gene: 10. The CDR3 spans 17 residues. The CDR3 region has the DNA TGTGCCACCGGCCCCGGGACTAGCGGGAGCGCCTACAATGAGCAGTTCTTC. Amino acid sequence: CATGPGTSGSAYNEQFF.

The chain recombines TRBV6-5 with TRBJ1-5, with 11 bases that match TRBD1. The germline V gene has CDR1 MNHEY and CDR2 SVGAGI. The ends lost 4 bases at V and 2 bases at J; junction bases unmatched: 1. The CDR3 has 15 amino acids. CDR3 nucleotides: TGTGCCAGCAGTTGGACAGGGGGCGGCAATCAGCCCCAGCATTTT. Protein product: CASSWTGGGNQPQHF.

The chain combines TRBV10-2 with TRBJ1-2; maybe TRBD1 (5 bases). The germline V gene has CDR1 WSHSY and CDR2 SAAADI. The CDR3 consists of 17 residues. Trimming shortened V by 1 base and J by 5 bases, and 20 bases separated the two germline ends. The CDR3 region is CASSELDVVGRAYGYTF. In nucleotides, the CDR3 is TGCGCCAGCAGTGAGTTAGATGTGGTGGGCAGGGCATATGGCTACACCTTC.

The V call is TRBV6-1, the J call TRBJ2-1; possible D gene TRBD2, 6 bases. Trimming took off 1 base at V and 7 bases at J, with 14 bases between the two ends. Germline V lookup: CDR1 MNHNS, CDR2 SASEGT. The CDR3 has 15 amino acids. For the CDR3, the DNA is TGTGCCAGCAGTGAAGGATTTGGGAGGCCTAATGAGCAGTTCTTC. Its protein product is CASSEGFGRPNEQFF.

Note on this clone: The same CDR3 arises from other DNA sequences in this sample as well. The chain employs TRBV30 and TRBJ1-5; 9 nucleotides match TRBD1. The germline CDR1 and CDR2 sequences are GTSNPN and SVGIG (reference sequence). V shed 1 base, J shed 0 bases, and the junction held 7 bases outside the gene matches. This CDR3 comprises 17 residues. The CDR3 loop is CAWSEAGTGHSNQPQHF. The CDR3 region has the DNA TGTGCCTGGAGTGAGGCGGGGACAGGGCATAGCAATCAGCCCCAGCATTTT. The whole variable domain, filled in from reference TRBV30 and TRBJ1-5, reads SQTIHQWPATLVQPVGSPLSLECTVEGTSNPNLYWYRQAAGRGLQLLFYSVGIGQISSEVPQNLSASRPQDRQFILSSKKLLLSDSGFYLCAWSEAGTGHSNQPQHFGDGTRLSIL.

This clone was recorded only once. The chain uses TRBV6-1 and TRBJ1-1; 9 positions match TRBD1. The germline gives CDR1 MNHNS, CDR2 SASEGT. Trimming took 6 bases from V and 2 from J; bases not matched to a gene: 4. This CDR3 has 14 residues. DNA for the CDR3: TGTGCCAGCAGGTGGACAGGGGAAAACACTGAAGCTTTCTTT. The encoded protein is CASRWTGENTEAFF.

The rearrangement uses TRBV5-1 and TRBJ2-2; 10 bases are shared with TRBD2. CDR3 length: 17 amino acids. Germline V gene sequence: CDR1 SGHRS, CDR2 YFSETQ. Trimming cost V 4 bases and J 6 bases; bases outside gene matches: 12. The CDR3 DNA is TGCGCCAGCAGCGTGTATCGTCTAGCGGGAGTTTCCGGGGAGCTGTTTTTT. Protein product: CASSVYRLAGVSGELFF.

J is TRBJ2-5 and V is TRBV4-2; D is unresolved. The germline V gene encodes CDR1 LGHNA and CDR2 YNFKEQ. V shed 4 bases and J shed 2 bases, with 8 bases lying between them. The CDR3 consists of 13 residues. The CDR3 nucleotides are TGTGCCAGCAGCCCGGATTCGCAAGAGACCCAGTACTTC. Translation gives CASSPDSQETQYF.

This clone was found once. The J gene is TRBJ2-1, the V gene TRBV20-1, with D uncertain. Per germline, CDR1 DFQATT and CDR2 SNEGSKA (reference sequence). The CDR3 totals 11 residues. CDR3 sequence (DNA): TGCAGCCCTAAGGTGGGATATGAGCAGTTCTTC. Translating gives CSPKVGYEQFF.

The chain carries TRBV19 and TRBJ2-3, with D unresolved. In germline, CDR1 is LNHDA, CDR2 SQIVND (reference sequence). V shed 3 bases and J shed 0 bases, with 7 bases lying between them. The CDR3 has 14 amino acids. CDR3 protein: CASSIVPSTDTQYF. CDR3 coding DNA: TGTGCCAGTAGTATTGTCCCGAGCACAGATACGCAGTATTTT. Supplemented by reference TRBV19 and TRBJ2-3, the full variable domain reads DGGITQSPKYLFRKEGQNVTLSCEQNLNHDAMYWYRQDPGQGLRLIYYSQIVNDFQKGDIAEGYSVSREKKESFPLTVTSAQKNPTAFYLCASSIVPSTDTQYFGPGTRLTVL.

The CDR3 DNA is TGCGCCAGCAGCCTCCTGGCCGGTGAGCAGTTCTTC. It codes for CASSLLAGEQFF. The chain employs TRBV5-1 and TRBJ2-1; no definite D call. The CDR3 extends over 12 amino acids. Trimming took off 4 bases at V and 9 bases at J, with 11 bases between the two ends. Germline V gene sequence: CDR1 SGHRS, CDR2 YFSETQ.

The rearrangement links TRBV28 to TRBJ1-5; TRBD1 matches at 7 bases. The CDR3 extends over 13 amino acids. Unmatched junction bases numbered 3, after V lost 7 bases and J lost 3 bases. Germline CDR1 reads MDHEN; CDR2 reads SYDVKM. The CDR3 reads CASMTGFNQPQHF. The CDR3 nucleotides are TGTGCCAGCATGACAGGGTTCAATCAGCCCCAGCATTTT.

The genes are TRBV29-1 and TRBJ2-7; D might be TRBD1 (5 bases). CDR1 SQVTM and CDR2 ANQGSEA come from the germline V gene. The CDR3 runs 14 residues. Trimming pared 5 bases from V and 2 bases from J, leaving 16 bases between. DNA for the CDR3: TGCAGCGTTTCTAACCCCACACAGGCCTACGAGCAGTACTTC. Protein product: CSVSNPTQAYEQYF.

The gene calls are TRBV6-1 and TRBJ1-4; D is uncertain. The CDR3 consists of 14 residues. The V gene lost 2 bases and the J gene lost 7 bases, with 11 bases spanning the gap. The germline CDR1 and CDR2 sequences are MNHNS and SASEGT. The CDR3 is CASSERLGSEKLFF. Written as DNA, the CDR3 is TGTGCCAGCAGTGAACGGTTGGGGAGTGAAAAACTGTTTTTT.